The clone carrying this TCR beta chain was seen just once. Its antigen is unidentified. This sample was included in a study of cytomegalovirus exposure and HLA in healthy donors. General study results and limits: Later analysis demonstrated an association between a missense DCLRE1C variant and TCR beta V- and J-gene trimming. Highly shared sequence variants in one cluster were likely a sequencing artifact.

This cohort consisted of healthy bone marrow donors. The PCR contained 60 Vbeta and 13 Jbeta primers. In the study's own analysis: Roughly 11 million shared chains were among the 65 million to 85 million unique TCR beta chains that a later analysis counted. Clones were read by immunoSEQ multiplex PCR, and TCRdb kept only the in-frame ones, dropping some. The D gene and trimming were derived from the DNA, and the V and J assignments and clone size from that table. The sample lists tens of thousands of clones; roughly 80% were seen once. The V segment lost 6 bases and the J segment 6 bases; nucleotides outside the gene matches: 7. CDR1 and CDR2 from the germline V gene are LNHDA and SQIVND (reference sequence). The CDR3 runs 15 residues.

The V gene is TRBV19, the J gene TRBJ1-6, with 8 positions matching TRBD1. The origin of this receptor is a woman aged 40 to 49 in good health and CMV-seropositive. What was sequenced was PBMCs. The CDR3 DNA reads TGTGCCAGTAGCGACAGGGGAAGGAGTAATTCACCCCTCCACTTT. Protein product: CASSDRGRSNSPLHF.